This TCR beta chain was recovered during a study of blood T cell repertoires in COVID-19. Study at large: Acute-phase and convalescent COVID-19 samples originated in the United States, Italy and Spain. Sample material is recorded as cDNA or gDNA derived from T cells, B-cell-depleted T cells, or PBMCs.

Cohort assignment relied on participant-reported clinical history. Authors' processing steps: Amplification of reference gene primers provided the estimated nucleated cell counts. The data were produced by immunoSEQ multiplex PCR, yet TCRdb's version contains in-frame clones alone and is incomplete. The V and J calls and clone size come from that table; D and trimming were worked out from the DNA. The sample contains 150,000 to 200,000 clones, about 88% of which appear only once. V was cut by 5 bases and J by 5 bases, with 16 bases left in between. The CDR3 is 14 amino acids. CDR1 is MNHEY and CDR2 is SVGEGT in the germline V gene.

The rearrangement uses TRBV6-2 or TRBV6-3 and TRBJ2-7; the D gene is possibly TRBD1 (6 bases). Sequenced sample: PBMCs or T cells enriched from blood (not recorded which). This TCR was recovered from a human donor with acute COVID-19. The donor label of this sample is uncertain. In DNA, the CDR3 is TGTGCCAGCAGTCCCATCGTTGGGGGCCACGAGCAGTACTTC. It specifies CASSPIVGGHEQYF.